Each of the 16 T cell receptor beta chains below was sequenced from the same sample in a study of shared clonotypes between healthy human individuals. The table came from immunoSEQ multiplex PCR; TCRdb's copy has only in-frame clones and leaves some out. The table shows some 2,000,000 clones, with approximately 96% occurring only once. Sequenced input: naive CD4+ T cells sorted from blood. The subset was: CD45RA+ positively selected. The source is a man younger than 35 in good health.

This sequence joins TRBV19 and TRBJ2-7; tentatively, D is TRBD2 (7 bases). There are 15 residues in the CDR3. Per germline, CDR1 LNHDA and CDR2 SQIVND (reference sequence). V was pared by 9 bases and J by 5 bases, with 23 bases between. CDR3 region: CASEGGTGGPNEQYF. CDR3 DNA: TGTGCCAGCGAGGGGGGGACTGGTGGCCCCAACGAGCAGTACTTC.

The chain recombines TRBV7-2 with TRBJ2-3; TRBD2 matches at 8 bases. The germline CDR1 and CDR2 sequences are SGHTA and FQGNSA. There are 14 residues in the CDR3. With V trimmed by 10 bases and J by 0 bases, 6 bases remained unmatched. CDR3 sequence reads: CATAGGGSTDTQYF. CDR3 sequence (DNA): TGTGCCACCGCGGGGGGAGGGAGCACAGATACGCAGTATTTT.

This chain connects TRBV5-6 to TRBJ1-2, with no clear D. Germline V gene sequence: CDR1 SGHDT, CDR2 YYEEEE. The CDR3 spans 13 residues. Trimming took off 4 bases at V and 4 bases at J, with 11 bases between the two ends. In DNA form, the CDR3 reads TGTGCCAGCAGCCCGGCGAAGGCCTATGGCTACACCTTC. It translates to CASSPAKAYGYTF.

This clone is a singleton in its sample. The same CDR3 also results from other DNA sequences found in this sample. This chain's CDR3 is CASSLLAGTSYEQYF. CDR3 nucleotides: TGCGCCAGCAGCCTGCTAGCGGGGACTTCCTACGAGCAGTACTTC. The rearrangement links TRBV5-1 to TRBJ2-7; 9 bases align to TRBD2. CDR1 and CDR2 (germline): SGHRS, YFSETQ. This CDR3 has 15 residues. After removal of 4 bases from V and 1 base from J, the junction contained 6 bases not matched to a gene.

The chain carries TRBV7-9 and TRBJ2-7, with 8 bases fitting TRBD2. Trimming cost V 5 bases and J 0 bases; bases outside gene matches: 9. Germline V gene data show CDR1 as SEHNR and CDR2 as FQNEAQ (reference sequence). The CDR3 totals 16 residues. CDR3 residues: CASSLITGTSSYEQYF. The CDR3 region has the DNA TGTGCCAGCAGCCTGATAACGGGGACTAGCTCCTACGAGCAGTACTTC.

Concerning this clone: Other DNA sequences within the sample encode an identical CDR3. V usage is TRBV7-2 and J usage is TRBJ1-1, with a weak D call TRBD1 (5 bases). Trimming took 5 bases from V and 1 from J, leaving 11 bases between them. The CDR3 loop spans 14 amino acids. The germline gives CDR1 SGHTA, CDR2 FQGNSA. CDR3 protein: CASSPRGANTEAFF. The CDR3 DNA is TGTGCCAGCAGCCCACGAGGGGCGAACACTGAAGCTTTCTTT.

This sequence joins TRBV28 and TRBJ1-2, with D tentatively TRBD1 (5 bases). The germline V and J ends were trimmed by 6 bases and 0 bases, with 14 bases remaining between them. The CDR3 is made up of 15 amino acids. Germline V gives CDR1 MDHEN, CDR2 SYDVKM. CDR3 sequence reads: CASRPPGTPNYGYTF. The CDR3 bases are TGTGCCAGCAGGCCCCCAGGGACCCCTAACTATGGCTACACCTTC.

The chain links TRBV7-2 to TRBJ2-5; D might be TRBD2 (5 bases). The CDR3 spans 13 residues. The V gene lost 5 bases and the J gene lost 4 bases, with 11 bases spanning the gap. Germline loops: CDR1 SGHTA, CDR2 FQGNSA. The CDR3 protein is CASSPGSGETQYF. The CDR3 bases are TGTGCCAGCAGCCCCGGAAGCGGAGAGACCCAGTACTTC.

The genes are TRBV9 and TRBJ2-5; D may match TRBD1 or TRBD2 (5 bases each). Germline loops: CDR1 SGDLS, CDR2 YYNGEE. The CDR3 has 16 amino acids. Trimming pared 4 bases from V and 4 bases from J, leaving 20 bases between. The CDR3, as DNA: TGTGCCAGCAGCCCCCTGGCGCAGGGTGGAGGAGAGACCCAGTACTTC. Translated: CASSPLAQGGGETQYF.

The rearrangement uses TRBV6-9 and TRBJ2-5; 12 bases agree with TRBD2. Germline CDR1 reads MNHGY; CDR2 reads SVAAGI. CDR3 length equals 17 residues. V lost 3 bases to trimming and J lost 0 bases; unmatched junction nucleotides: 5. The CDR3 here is CASSYPGTSGYQETQYF. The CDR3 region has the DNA TGTGCCAGCAGTTACCCCGGGACTAGCGGGTACCAAGAGACCCAGTACTTC.

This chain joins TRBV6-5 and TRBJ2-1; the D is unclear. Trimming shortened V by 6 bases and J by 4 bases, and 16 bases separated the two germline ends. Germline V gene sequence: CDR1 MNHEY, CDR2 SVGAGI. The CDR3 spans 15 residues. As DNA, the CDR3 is TGTGCCAGCAGCCGCTCCCAAGGGATTTACAATGAGCAGTTCTTC. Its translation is CASSRSQGIYNEQFF.

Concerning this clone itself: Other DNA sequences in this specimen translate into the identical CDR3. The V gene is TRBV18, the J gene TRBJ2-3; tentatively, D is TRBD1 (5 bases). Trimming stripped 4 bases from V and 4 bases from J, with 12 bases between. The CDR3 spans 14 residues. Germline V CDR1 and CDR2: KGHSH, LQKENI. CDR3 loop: CASSRQGLADTQYF. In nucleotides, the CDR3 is TGTGCCAGCTCACGGCAGGGATTGGCAGATACGCAGTATTTT.

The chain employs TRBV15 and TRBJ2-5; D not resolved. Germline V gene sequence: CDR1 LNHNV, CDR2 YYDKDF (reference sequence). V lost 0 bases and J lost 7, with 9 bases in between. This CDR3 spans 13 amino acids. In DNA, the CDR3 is TGTGCCACCAGCAGAGATCCTGATGGGACCCAGTACTTC. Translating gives CATSRDPDGTQYF.

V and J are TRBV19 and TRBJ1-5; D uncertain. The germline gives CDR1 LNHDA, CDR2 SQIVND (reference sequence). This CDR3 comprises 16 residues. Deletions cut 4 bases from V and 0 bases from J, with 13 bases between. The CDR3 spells CASSTPLGSSNQPQHF. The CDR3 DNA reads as TGTGCCAGTAGTACACCCTTGGGGTCTAGCAATCAGCCCCAGCATTTT.

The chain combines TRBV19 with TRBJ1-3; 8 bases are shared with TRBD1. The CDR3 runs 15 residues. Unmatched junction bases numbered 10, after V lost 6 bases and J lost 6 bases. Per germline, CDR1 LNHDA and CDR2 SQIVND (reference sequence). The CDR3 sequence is CASSPPGQGTNTIYF. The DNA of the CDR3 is TGTGCCAGTAGCCCCCCTGGACAGGGAACAAACACCATATATTTT.

The CDR3 loop is CASSYVWGGGELFF. CDR3 bases: TGTGCCAGCAGTTACGTTTGGGGAGGCGGGGAGCTGTTTTTT. The chain recombines TRBV6-5 with TRBJ2-2; a possible D gene is TRBD2 (6 bases). Germline V gene lookup returns CDR1 MNHEY and CDR2 SVGAGI. The CDR3 totals 14 residues. V lost 2 bases, J lost 7 bases, and 11 bases lay in between.